This T cell receptor beta chain comes out of a study of immune evolution from preneoplasia to lung adenocarcinoma. In the study overall: HLA loss of heterozygosity: over 5.5% AIS, about 15% MIA, 30% to 35% ADC, none AAH.

Patients had resection in Japan or China between about 2013 and 2017. Histologic diagnosis was independently verified by two lung pathologists. The method was immunoSEQ multiplex PCR; TCRdb's version includes in-frame clones alone and lacks a portion of them. The data show under 7,500 clones, with 70% to 80% seen just once and around 8.7% held by the top ten. This clone was counted a few times. What it binds is not known. Broader study findings: Later-stage lesions appeared to have more T cells, more diversity, less clonality.

CDR1 is ENHRY and CDR2 is SYGVKD in the germline V gene. The CDR3 spans 15 residues. After removal of 5 bases from V and 5 bases from J, the junction contained 7 bases not matched to a gene. This chain links TRBV10-3 with TRBJ2-5; 11 nucleotides align to TRBD1. The clonotype comes from a person aged 70 to 85 with lung adenocarcinoma. Sequencing used FFPE minimally invasive lung adenocarcinoma tissue. CDR3: CAISRDRGLLETQYF. The CDR3 DNA reads as TGTGCCATCAGTCGGGACAGGGGGTTGTTGGAGACCCAGTACTTC.